The T cell receptor beta chain under discussion was sequenced for a study of regulatory T cells in long-lasting Graves disease. This clonotype was seen many times. The TCR beta library used iRepertoire HTBI primers with Arm-PCR amplification of CDR3. TCRdb analysed the multiplex PCR reads with MiXCR anew, one entry per CDR3 protein. Of about 620,000 distinct CDR3 sequences in the sample, about 16% were seen once. This sample's time point: newly diagnosed GD, antithyroid drugs for less than 3 months. After RNA was extracted from PBMCs, the TCR library was made from it. The CDR3 runs to 13 residues. V dropped 4 bases and J dropped 4 bases, with 11 bases sitting between them. In germline, CDR1 is DFQATT, CDR2 SNEGSKA (reference sequence). These data also featured in a second study, about T cells in Graves' hyperthyroidism and ophthalmopathy.

The sequence came from a woman between 25 and 40 years old with Graves disease. Specimen: peripheral blood mononuclear cells (PBMCs), collected at new diagnosis, from a patient treated with antithyroid drugs. The V gene is TRBV20-1, the J gene TRBJ1-5; D is perhaps TRBD1 (6 bases). This CDR3 is CSAKQGLNQPQHF. The CDR3 DNA follows: TGCAGTGCTAAACAGGGTTTAAATCAGCCCCAGCATTTT.